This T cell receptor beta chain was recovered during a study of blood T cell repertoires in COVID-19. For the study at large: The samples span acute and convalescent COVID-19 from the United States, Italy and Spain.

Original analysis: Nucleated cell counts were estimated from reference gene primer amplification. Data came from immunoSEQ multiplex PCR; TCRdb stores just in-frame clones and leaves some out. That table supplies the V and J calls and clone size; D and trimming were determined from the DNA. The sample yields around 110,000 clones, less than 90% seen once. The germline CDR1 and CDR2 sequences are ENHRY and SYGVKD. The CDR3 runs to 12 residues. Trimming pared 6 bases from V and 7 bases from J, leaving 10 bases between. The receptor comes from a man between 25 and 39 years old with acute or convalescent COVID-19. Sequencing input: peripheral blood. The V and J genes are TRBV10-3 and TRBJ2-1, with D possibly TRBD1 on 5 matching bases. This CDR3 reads CAISPNRNEQFF. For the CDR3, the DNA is TGTGCCATCAGCCCGAACAGGAATGAGCAGTTCTTC.